This T cell receptor (beta chain) originates from a study of B cell selection in AIRE deficiency. Findings and caveats of the study: Of 3,500 to 4,000 shared Treg TCRbeta sequences, roughly 34% were healthy-donor-only and around 8.6% patient-only. AIRE-deficient Tconv and Treg repertoires matched healthy donors in TCRBV, CDR3 length, diversity.

Concerning this clone: Its specificity is unknown.

Looked up from germline, CDR1 is SNHLY and CDR2 is FYNNEI. V shed 1 base, J shed 1 base, and the junction held 5 bases outside the gene matches. This CDR3 contains 16 residues. CD4+CD127+ cells were sorted as the conventional CD4 T cells. Assay used: immunoSEQ multiplex PCR; TCRdb lists only in-frame clones, some missing. The sample yields fewer than 30,000 clones, roughly 96% seen once. Material: conventional CD4+ T cells sorted from PBMCs. The TCR comes from a human donor with AIRE deficiency. The chain employs TRBV2 and TRBJ2-5, with 8 bases matching TRBD1. The CDR3 region has the DNA TGTGCCAGCAGTGAAGGACGAGGACAGGGCCAAGAGACCCAGTACTTC. Translating it yields CASSEGRGQGQETQYF.